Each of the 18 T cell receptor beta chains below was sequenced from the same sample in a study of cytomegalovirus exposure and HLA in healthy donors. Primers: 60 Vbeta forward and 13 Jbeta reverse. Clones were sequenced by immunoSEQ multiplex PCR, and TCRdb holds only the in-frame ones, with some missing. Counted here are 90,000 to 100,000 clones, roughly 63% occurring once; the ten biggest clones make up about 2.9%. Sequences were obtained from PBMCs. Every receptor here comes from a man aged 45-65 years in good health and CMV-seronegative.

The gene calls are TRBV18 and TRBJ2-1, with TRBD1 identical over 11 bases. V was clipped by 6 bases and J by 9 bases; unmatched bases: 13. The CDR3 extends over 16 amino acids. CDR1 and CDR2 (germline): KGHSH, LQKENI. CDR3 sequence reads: CASSPPGQGVEGEQFF. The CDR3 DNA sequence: TGTGCCAGCTCGCCTCCGGGACAGGGGGTTGAAGGTGAGCAGTTCTTC.

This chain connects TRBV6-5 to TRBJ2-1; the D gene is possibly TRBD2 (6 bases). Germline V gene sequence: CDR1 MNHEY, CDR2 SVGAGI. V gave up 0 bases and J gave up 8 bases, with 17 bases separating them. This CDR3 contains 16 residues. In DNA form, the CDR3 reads TGTGCCAGCAGTTACTCAGGACTACGGGCTTACGATGAGCAGTTCTTC. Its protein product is CASSYSGLRAYDEQFF.

This CDR3 is CASSAQGPDTQYF. The CDR3 region has the DNA TGTGCCAGCAGTGCACAGGGTCCAGATACGCAGTATTTT. V is TRBV2 and J is TRBJ2-3; a weak D match, TRBD1 (6 bases). CDR3 length: 13 amino acids. CDR1 and CDR2 from the germline V gene are SNHLY and FYNNEI. Trimming took off 4 bases at V and 4 bases at J, with 9 bases between the two ends.

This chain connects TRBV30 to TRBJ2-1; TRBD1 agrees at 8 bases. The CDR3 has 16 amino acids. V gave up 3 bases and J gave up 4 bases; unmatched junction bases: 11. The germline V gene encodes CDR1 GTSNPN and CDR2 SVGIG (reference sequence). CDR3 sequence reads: CAWSPHRGWVYNEQFF. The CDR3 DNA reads TGTGCCTGGAGCCCCCACAGGGGGTGGGTATACAATGAGCAGTTCTTC.

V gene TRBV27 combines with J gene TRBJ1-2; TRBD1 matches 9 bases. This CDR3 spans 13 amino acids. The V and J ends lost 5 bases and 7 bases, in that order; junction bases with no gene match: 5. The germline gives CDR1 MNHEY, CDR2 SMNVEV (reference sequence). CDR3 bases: TGTGCCAGCAGTCAACAGGGGGCTTCTGGCTACACCTTC. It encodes CASSQQGASGYTF.

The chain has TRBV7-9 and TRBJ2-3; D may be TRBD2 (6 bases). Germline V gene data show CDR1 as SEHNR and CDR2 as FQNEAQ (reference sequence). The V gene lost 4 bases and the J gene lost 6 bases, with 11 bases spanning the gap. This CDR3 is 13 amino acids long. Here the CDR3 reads CASSSGTWDTQYF. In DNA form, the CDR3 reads TGTGCCAGCAGCTCCGGGACTTGGGATACGCAGTATTTT. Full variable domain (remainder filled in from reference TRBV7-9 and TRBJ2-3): DTGVSQNPRHKITKRGQNVTFRCDPISEHNRLYWYRQTLGQGPEFLTYFQNEAQLEKSRLLSDRFSAERPKGSFSTLEIQRTEQGDSAMYLCASSSGTWDTQYFGPGTRLTVL.

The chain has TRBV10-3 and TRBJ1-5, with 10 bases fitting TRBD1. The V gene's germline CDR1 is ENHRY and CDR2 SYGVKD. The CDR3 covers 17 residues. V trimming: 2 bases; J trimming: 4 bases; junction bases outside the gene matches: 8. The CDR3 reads CAISERRGQGGNQPQHF. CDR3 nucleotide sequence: TGTGCCATCAGTGAGAGGCGAGGACAGGGGGGGAATCAGCCCCAGCATTTT.

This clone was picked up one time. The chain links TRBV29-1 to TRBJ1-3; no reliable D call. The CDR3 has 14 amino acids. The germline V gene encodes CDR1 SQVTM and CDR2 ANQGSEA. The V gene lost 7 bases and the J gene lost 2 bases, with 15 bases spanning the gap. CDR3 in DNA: TGCAGCGCCAGAGAAGTTAGCCCTGGAAACACCATATATTTT. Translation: CSAREVSPGNTIYF. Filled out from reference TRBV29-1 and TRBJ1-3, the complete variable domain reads SAVISQKPSRDICQRGTSLTIQCQVDSQVTMMFWYRQQPGQSLTLIATANQGSEATYESGFVIDKFPISRPNLTFSTLTVSNMSPEDSSIYLCSAREVSPGNTIYFGEGSWLTVV.

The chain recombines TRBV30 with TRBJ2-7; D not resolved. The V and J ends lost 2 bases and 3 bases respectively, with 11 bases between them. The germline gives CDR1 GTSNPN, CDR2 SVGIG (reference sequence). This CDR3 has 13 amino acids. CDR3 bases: TGTGCCTGGAGTCGCCTTTGGGGCTACGAGCAGTACGTC. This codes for CAWSRLWGYEQYV.

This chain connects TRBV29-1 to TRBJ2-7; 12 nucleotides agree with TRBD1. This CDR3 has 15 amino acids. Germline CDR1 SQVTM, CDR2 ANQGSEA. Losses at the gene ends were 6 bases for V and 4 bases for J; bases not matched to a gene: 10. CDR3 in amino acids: CSVVPGTGGWYEQYF. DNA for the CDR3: TGCAGCGTCGTACCCGGGACAGGGGGCTGGTACGAGCAGTACTTC.

The CDR3 is CSVEEGRGTNNISGNQPQHF. In nucleotides, the CDR3 is TGCAGCGTTGAAGAGGGAAGAGGGACAAACAATATTAGCGGCAATCAGCCCCAGCATTTT. The chain employs TRBV29-1 and TRBJ1-5; tentatively, D is TRBD1 (6 bases). The length of the CDR3 is 20 residues. The germline CDR1 and CDR2 sequences are SQVTM and ANQGSEA. The V end lost 0 bases, the J end lost 2 bases, and 26 bases lay between the germline ends.

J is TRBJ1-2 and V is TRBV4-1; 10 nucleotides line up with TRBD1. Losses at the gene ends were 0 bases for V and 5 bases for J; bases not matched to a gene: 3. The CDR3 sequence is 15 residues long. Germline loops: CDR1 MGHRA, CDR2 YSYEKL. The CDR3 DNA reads TGCGCCAGCAGCCAAGAGACAGGGGGCGTTTATGGCTACACCTTC. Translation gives CASSQETGGVYGYTF.

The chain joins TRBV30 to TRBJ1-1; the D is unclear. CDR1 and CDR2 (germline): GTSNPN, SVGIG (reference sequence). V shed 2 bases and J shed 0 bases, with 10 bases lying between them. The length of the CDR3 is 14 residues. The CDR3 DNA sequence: TGTGCCTGGAGTCCCGTCCGGGTGAACACTGAAGCTTTCTTT. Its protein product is CAWSPVRVNTEAFF.

DNA of the CDR3: TGTGCCAGCAGCTTAACTTTCACTAGCGGCTACGAGCAGTACGTC. It encodes CASSLTFTSGYEQYV. The V and J genes are TRBV7-8 and TRBJ2-7; 8 nucleotides align to TRBD2. The V and J ends lost 2 bases and 3 bases, in that order; junction bases with no gene match: 6. The germline V gene encodes CDR1 SGHVS and CDR2 FQNEAQ. The CDR3 length is 15 residues.

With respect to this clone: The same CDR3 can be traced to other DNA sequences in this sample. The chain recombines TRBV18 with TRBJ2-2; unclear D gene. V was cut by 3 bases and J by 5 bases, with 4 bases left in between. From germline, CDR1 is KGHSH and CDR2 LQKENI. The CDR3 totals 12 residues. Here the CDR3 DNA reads TGTGCCAGCTCACCTAGAACCGGGGAGCTGTTTTTT. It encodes CASSPRTGELFF.

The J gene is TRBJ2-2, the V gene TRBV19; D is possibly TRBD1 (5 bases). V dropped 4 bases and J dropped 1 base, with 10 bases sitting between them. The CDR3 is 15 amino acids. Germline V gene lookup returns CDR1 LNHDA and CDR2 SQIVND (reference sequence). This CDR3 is CASSKQGLNTGELFF. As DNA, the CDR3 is TGTGCCAGTAGTAAGCAGGGCTTGAACACCGGGGAGCTGTTTTTT.

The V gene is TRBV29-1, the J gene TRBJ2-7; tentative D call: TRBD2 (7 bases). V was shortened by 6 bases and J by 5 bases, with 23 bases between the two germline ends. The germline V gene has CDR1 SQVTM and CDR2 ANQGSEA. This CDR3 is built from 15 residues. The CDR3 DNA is TGCAGCGTGACCGGGGGAGGGGGGGGCCGCGACGAGCAGTACTTC. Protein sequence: CSVTGGGGGRDEQYF.

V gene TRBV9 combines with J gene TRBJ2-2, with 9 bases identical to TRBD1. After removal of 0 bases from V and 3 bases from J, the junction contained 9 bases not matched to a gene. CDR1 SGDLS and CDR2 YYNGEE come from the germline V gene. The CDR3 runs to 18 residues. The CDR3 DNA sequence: TGTGCCAGCAGCGTAGAGGGGGACAGGGTCGTTTACACCGGGGAGCTGTTTTTT. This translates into CASSVEGDRVVYTGELFF. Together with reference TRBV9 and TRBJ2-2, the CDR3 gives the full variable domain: DSGVTQTPKHLITATGQRVTLRCSPRSGDLSVYWYQQSLDQGLQFLIQYYNGEERAKGNILERFSAQQFPDLHSELNLSSLELGDSALYFCASSVEGDRVVYTGELFFGEGSRLTVL.